The TCR beta chain under discussion was sequenced for a study of cytomegalovirus exposure and HLA in healthy donors. Whole-study findings and limits: In the 120 or so validation repertoires, 85% to 95% of cluster scores exceeded 0, per a later analysis. Reports showed the classifier diagnosing cytomegalovirus status with high specificity and sensitivity. Researchers catalogued about 150 TCR beta chains as cytomegalovirus-associated.

The CDR3 is 14 amino acids. The V gene's germline CDR1 is SGHNT and CDR2 YYREEE (reference sequence). V lost 3 bases and J lost 5; bases outside the gene matches: 5. Separate from the approximately 670-subject first cohort was the approximately 120-subject validation cohort, to which the donors belonged. About this clone itself: The antigen is unknown.

Method: immunoSEQ multiplex PCR; TCRdb's copy keeps in-frame clones and lacks some. The data hold 250,000 to 400,000 clones, with approximately 91% observed a single time. This receptor was identified in a man aged 25-45 years in good health and CMV-seronegative. The genes are TRBV5-4 and TRBJ2-5; TRBD2 matches 9 bases. Sequencing was performed on PBMCs. CDR3 protein: CASSSGLALETQYF. The CDR3 DNA reads TGTGCCAGCAGCTCGGGACTAGCTTTGGAGACCCAGTACTTC.